The entry below gives a single TCR beta chain sequence along with its context. What antigen it recognizes has not been identified. The record has no base qualities; no much larger clone is one base away. At one collaborating source in Seattle, patients were enrolled during active infection and were followed longitudinally through the course of disease. Each collaborating institution followed its own protocols to collect whole blood in K2EDTA tubes. For TCRbeta analysis, collaborator samples were shipped as frozen whole blood, as isolated PBMCs, or as DNA extracted from either sample type. These data come from a study of blood T cell repertoires in COVID-19 (dated by TCRdb to the early 2020s). Background for the entire study: Samples covering the acute and convalescent phases of COVID-19 were provided by collaborators in the United States, Italy and Spain. The prospective study material was composed of cDNA or gDNA derived from T cells, B-cell-depleted T cells, or PBMCs. The dataset comprised deeply sampled blood TCRbeta repertoires from subjects exposed to, actively infected with, or recovered from COVID-19. A freely available public database, intended as a resource for researchers studying the immune response to SARS-CoV-2, is where the repertoires were released. The samples were drawn from two sources: the first 160 participants of the ongoing ImmuneRACE study, and fewer than 1,500 subjects contributed by 6 global collaborators. Nearly every sample came with metadata listing a de-identified subject ID, COVID-19 status, age in years and sex. Where available, HLA class I and class II types were obtained from metadata supplied by the sample provider rather than from assay-based typing.

What the work shows at the level of the full study, not this receptor alone: How much clinical and demographic metadata was included differed by source and by participant, and the metadata was provided uncurated.

Measured from the cysteine to the phenylalanine, the CDR3 is 14 residues long. The kept DNA is CDR3 alone, 42 bases in frame from the first base. The germline V gene (reference sequence) specifies SGHNT as CDR1 and YYREEE as CDR2. Trimming removed 4 bases from V and 2 bases from J; the gene matches leave 3 bases unexplained. TCRbeta CDR3 regions were amplified from genomic DNA by means of the immunoSEQ Assay, a bias-controlled multiplex PCR. Regarding the original processing steps: Within the assay, amplification of reference gene primers was used to estimate how many nucleated cells each sample contained. To quantify the absolute abundance of each unique TCRbeta CDR3 rearrangement, sequence reads were collapsed and filtered. For each sample, productive Simpson clonality was calculated by taking the square root of Simpson's diversity index across productive rearrangements. Held by TCRdb, this immuneACCESS table contains in-frame sequences only and omits some clones. Under half of the omission traces to an unresolved V gene where checked; the cause of the rest is unknown. V and J calls and clone size are copied from that table; D and trimming were computed from the DNA. This sample gives around 310,000 clones in total; around 89% of them show up just once. The ten largest clones capture around 0.97% of the sample.

The V and J segments used are TRBV5-4 and TRBJ2-5, with 9 junctional bases fitting TRBD1. Material for sequencing was peripheral blood. The TCR comes from a woman aged 40 to 55 with COVID-19, enrolled during active disease. DNA sequence: TGTGCCAGCAGCCCCGGGACAGGGCAAGAGACCCAGTACTTC. Its coded protein is CASSPGTGQETQYF. The CDR3, completed at both ends by the reference TRBV5-4 and TRBJ2-5 genes, gives the full variable domain ETGVTQSPTHLIKTRGQQVTLRCSSQSGHNTVSWYQQALGQGPQFIFQYYREEENGRGNFPPRFSGLQFPNYSSELNVNALELDDSALYLCASSPGTGQETQYFGPGTRLLVL.